The source of this T cell receptor (beta chain) is a study of blood T cell repertoires in COVID-19. Whole-study context: Sites in the United States, Italy and Spain provided acute and convalescent COVID-19 samples.

The junction had 1 base not matched to a gene; V was cut back by 2 bases and J by 2 bases. Germline V CDR1 and CDR2: SGHRS, YFSETQ. This CDR3 has 15 residues. TCRdb keeps only in-frame clones here, not all; method: immunoSEQ multiplex PCR. The sample shows 25,000 to 40,000 clones, roughly 84% of them seen only once. The sequence was collected from a man aged 55 to 70 with active COVID-19. The sequenced material came from peripheral blood. The chain carries TRBV5-1 and TRBJ2-5; TRBD2 matches at 12 bases. CDR3 protein: CASSFTSGGQETQYF. CDR3 in DNA: TGCGCCAGCAGCTTCACTAGCGGGGGGCAAGAGACCCAGTACTTC.